The rows below give T cell receptor beta chains drawn from one sample of a study of shared T cell receptors in the human thymus. Libraries were prepared by immunoSEQ multiplex PCR; TCRdb keeps only in-frame clonotypes and omits some of them. The table has 640,000 or so clones, around 87% seen once. This sample was also put to use in a study of human thymus T cells.

Material: thymocytes. The receptors here all came from a boy less than two years old with a congenital heart defect. The CDR3 runs from the conserved cysteine through the conserved F or W. The order of the fields is clone size, J gene, D gene, V gene, CDR3 DNA, CDR3 protein. A D gene is named only where the DNA matches it firmly. Not all rows give a size; the values are once, few, many and, for expanded clones, a class.

>once|TRBJ2-2|TRBD2|TRBV10-3
TGTGCCATCAGTGACGGACTAGCGGGAGGGCCTAACACCGGGGAGCTGTTTTTT
CAISDGLAGGPNTGELFF
>-|TRBJ2-3|-|TRBV2
TGTGCCAGCAGCCGAGCGGGTAGCACAGATACGCAGTATTTT
CASSRAGSTDTQYF
>-|TRBJ1-1|-|TRBV28
TGTGCCAGCACCGAGGGCTGGAACACTGAAGCTTTCTTT
CASTEGWNTEAFF
>-|TRBJ2-7|-|TRBV7-8
TGTGCCAGCAGCCACCTGGTGAAGGACTATCGATCCTACGAGCAGTACTTC
CASSHLVKDYRSYEQYF
>-|TRBJ1-6|TRBD1|TRBV15
TGTGCCACCAGCCGGAGACAGGGGGCTTATAATTCACCCCTCCACTTT
CATSRRQGAYNSPLHF
>-|TRBJ1-1|-|TRBV19
TGTGCCAGTAGTATAGAGAGGGGAGGGGTAGTCCGGACTGAAGCTTTCTTT
CASSIERGGVVRTEAFF
>-|TRBJ1-5|-|TRBV18
TGTGCCAGCCCCCCCTCTCAGCCCCAGCATTTT
CASPPSQPQHF
>once|TRBJ2-5|-|TRBV28
TGTGCCAGCAGTCCAAACAGGGGAGGAGAGACCCAGTACTTC
CASSPNRGGETQYF
>-|TRBJ2-1|TRBD2|TRBV6-5
TGTGCCAGCAGTTATTTGTCGCCTAGCGGGAGATATGAGCAGTTCTTC
CASSYLSPSGRYEQFF
>-|TRBJ2-5|-|TRBV6-1
TGTACCAGCAGTGGGGGGGTTTGCGGGGGCCTACAAGAGACCCAGTACTTC
CTSSGGVCGGLQETQYF
>-|TRBJ1-1|TRBD1|TRBV4-3
TGCGCCAGCAGCCAAGAACGGCTTAAAAAGACAGGGACTACTGAAGCTTTCTTT
CASSQERLKKTGTTEAFF
>-|TRBJ1-5|-|TRBV19
TGTGCCAGTAGTTTCTGGACAGCTAGCAATCAGCCCCAGCATTTT
CASSFWTASNQPQHF